This T cell receptor (beta chain) was observed in a study of STAT5B mutations in CD4+ large granular lymphocyte leukemia. Notes on the study in general: Compared with healthy controls (2/35), patient top clones favored TRBV06 (8/27).

Germline loops: CDR1 SGHDT, CDR2 YYEEEE. After removal of 1 base from V and 8 bases from J, the junction contained 10 bases not matched to a gene. The CDR3 loop spans 16 amino acids. Clones were sequenced by immunoSEQ multiplex PCR, and TCRdb holds only the in-frame ones, with some missing. Here the sample spans 30,000 to 40,000 clones, roughly 88% being singletons. Notes on this clone: Its cognate antigen is unknown.

The sequence was obtained from a human donor in good health. The sequenced sample was CD4+ T cells from blood buffy coats. The V call is TRBV5-6, the J call TRBJ1-4; 8 nucleotides align to TRBD1. The CDR3 region has the DNA TGTGCCAGCAGCTTGAACCCCGGGACAGGAAACGAAAAACTGTTTTTT. Protein: CASSLNPGTGNEKLFF.